A single sample is the source of the 16 T cell receptor beta chains below, sequenced in a study of OX40 agonist ivuxolimab in advanced cancers. TCRdb keeps only in-frame clones here, not all; method: immunoSEQ multiplex PCR. The data hold over 45,000 clones, with 80% observed a single time. The input for sequencing was CD4+ or CD8+ T cells sorted from blood, taken in a trial of the OX40 agonist ivuxolimab. The receptors originated from an adult with an advanced solid tumor such as melanoma, head and neck, liver or kidney cancer.

The chain employs TRBV27 and TRBJ2-6; D possibly uses TRBD1 or TRBD2 (5 bases each). With 4 bases removed from V and 13 bases from J, the gap between germline ends came to 20 bases. Germline CDR1 reads MNHEY; CDR2 reads SMNVEV (reference sequence). The CDR3 is 15 amino acids. CDR3 sequence reads: CASSSSGLVNRVLTF. The CDR3, as DNA: TGTGCCAGCAGTTCCTCGGGGCTAGTTAATAGGGTCCTGACTTTC.

The chain uses TRBV11-3 and TRBJ1-2; 10 positions match TRBD1. J gave up 7 bases and V 4 bases, and 3 bases lay outside the gene matches. Germline lookup yields CDR1 SGHNT and CDR2 YENEEA. The CDR3 sequence is 13 residues long. The CDR3 reads CASSWTGGSGYTF. For the CDR3, the DNA is TGTGCCAGCAGCTGGACAGGGGGGTCTGGCTACACCTTC. The whole variable domain, remainder taken from reference TRBV11-3 and TRBJ1-2, is EAGVVQSPRYKIIEKKQPVAFWCNPISGHNTLYWYLQNLGQGPELLIRYENEEAVDDSQLPKDRFSAERLKGVDSTLKIQPAELGDSAVYLCASSWTGGSGYTFGSGTRLTVV.

The CDR3 loop is CASSAGAQPPYEQYF. CDR3 nucleotides: TGTGCCAGCAGCGCCGGGGCCCAACCTCCCTACGAGCAGTACTTC. This rearrangement joins TRBV9 to TRBJ2-7; either TRBD1 or TRBD2 may supply D (5 bases each). Germline V lookup: CDR1 SGDLS, CDR2 YYNGEE. This CDR3 is built from 15 residues. V lost 3 bases and J lost 2, with 15 bases in between.

The chain uses TRBV1 and TRBJ1-2; TRBD1, the D gene given by the table, was not confirmed from the DNA. TRBV1 is a recognized pseudogene. CDR3 size: 15 residues. The CDR3 DNA follows: TGCACCAGCAGCCAAGACTTGACAGGGGCCTATGGCTACACCTTC. This gives the protein CTSSQDLTGAYGYTF.

V is TRBV7-2 and J is TRBJ1-5; no clear D gene. In germline, CDR1 is SGHTA, CDR2 FQGNSA. Deletions cut 5 bases from V and 4 bases from J, with 9 bases between. The CDR3 contains 13 residues. CDR3 amino acids: CASSLLRNQPQHF. The CDR3 DNA reads as TGTGCCAGCAGCCTATTAAGGAATCAGCCCCAGCATTTT. Full variable domain (missing parts from reference TRBV7-2 and TRBJ1-5): GAGVSQSPSNKVTEKGKDVELRCDPISGHTALYWYRQSLGQGLEFLIYFQGNSAPDKSGLPSDRFSAERTGGSVSTLTIQRTQQEDSAVYLCASSLLRNQPQHFGDGTRLSIL.

The genes are TRBV6-6 and TRBJ1-2, with D uncertain. Germline V gene data show CDR1 as MNHNY and CDR2 as SVGAGI (reference sequence). The V end lost 0 bases, the J end lost 2 bases, and 7 bases lay between the germline ends. This CDR3 is 14 amino acids long. CDR3 sequence (DNA): TGTGCCAGCAGTTACTCGGAGGTAAACTATGGCTACACCTTC. Translating it yields CASSYSEVNYGYTF.

V usage is TRBV28 and J usage is TRBJ1-5; D might be TRBD1 (6 bases). Germline assignment: CDR1 MDHEN and CDR2 SYDVKM. The CDR3 consists of 16 residues. The ends were cut back, 5 bases at V and 5 bases at J, with 19 bases in the middle. The CDR3 DNA reads TGTGCCAGCAGTGGGGAGGGACAACATCCTTATCAGCCCCAGCATTTT. Translation gives CASSGEGQHPYQPQHF.

As regards this clone: The sample holds other DNA sequences that translate to the same CDR3. The chain has TRBV18 and TRBJ1-1; D remains ambiguous. V lost 4 bases and J lost 0, with 6 bases in between. The CDR3 is 13 amino acids. Germline V CDR1 and CDR2: KGHSH, LQKENI. The CDR3, as DNA: TGTGCCAGCTCACGCAGTATGAACACTGAAGCTTTCTTT. Translation: CASSRSMNTEAFF.

This clone appeared once. This chain joins TRBV29-1 and TRBJ1-2; TRBD1 matches at 10 bases. Losses at the gene ends were 7 bases for V and 6 bases for J; bases not matched to a gene: 14. This CDR3 is 15 amino acids long. The V gene's germline CDR1 is SQVTM and CDR2 ANQGSEA. CDR3 in amino acids: CSAGDRGTGGDGYTF. The CDR3 DNA reads TGCAGCGCTGGGGACAGGGGTACGGGTGGAGATGGCTACACCTTC.

This clone is classed as medium-sized. J is TRBJ2-2 and V is TRBV6-5; 8 bases map to TRBD2. The trim removed 3 bases at V and 5 bases at J, leaving 8 bases unmatched. CDR3 length: 16 amino acids. The germline V gene encodes CDR1 MNHEY and CDR2 SVGAGI. CDR3 in amino acids: CASSYFRGGATGELFF. Here the CDR3 DNA reads TGTGCCAGCAGTTATTTCCGGGGGGGCGCGACCGGGGAGCTGTTTTTT.

By proportion, this clone is medium-sized. The genes are TRBV7-2 and TRBJ2-1; D uncertain. The CDR3 has 12 amino acids. Trimming pared 0 bases from V and 7 bases from J, leaving 4 bases between. CDR1 and CDR2 from the germline V gene are SGHTA and FQGNSA. DNA of the CDR3: TGTGCCAGCAGCTTAGCGAATAATGAGCAGTTCTTC. Its translation is CASSLANNEQFF.

CDR3 loop: CASSEGTKAFF. DNA for the CDR3: TGTGCCAGCAGTGAGGGGACTAAAGCTTTCTTT. This chain joins TRBV6-1 and TRBJ1-1, with D possibly matching TRBD1 (5 bases). V was pared by 3 bases and J by 9 bases, with 8 bases between. The CDR3 totals 11 residues. Germline CDR1 is MNHNS and CDR2 is SASEGT.

The genes are TRBV6-6 and TRBJ1-5, with D maybe TRBD1 (5 bases). V was shortened by 7 bases and J by 1 base, with 14 bases between the two germline ends. CDR1 is MNHNY, CDR2 SVGAGI, per germline (reference sequence). This CDR3 is 15 amino acids long. CDR3 sequence: CASNAGGVSNQPQHF. The CDR3, as DNA: TGTGCCAGCAACGCCGGGGGGGTCAGCAATCAGCCCCAGCATTTT.

CDR3 sequence: CASSLLSLAVSGANVLTF. The DNA for the CDR3 is TGTGCCAGCAGCTTACTAAGCCTAGCGGTCTCTGGGGCCAACGTCCTGACTTTC. This sequence joins TRBV11-2 and TRBJ2-6, with 7 positions matching TRBD2. After removal of 2 bases from V and 0 bases from J, the junction contained 7 bases not matched to a gene. This CDR3 region has 18 residues. Germline V gene lookup returns CDR1 SGHAT and CDR2 FQNNGV.

The V gene is TRBV6-6, the J gene TRBJ2-7; no firm D call. The CDR3 spans 13 residues. V dropped 6 bases and J dropped 4 bases, with 13 bases sitting between them. The germline gives CDR1 MNHNY, CDR2 SVGAGI (reference sequence). CDR3 in DNA: TGTGCCAGCAGAACTAAGGTCCCATACGAGCAGTACTTC. Translation: CASRTKVPYEQYF.

This chain uses TRBV5-6 with TRBJ1-2; 9 nucleotides line up with TRBD1. Germline values: CDR1 SGHDT, CDR2 YYEEEE. This CDR3 has 15 amino acids. V shed 5 bases and J 5 bases; nucleotides not matched to a gene: 10. The CDR3 protein is CASSFAYRGPYGYTF. In nucleotides, the CDR3 is TGTGCCAGCAGTTTCGCGTACAGGGGGCCGTATGGCTACACCTTC.